This entry describes one T cell receptor beta chain. Its antigen is not identified. This table comes from immunoSEQ multiplex PCR, and its TCRdb copy is limited to in-frame clones, with some not included. The sample contains several thousand clones, roughly 79% of which appear only once. The entry originates in a study of immune cell composition in non-small cell lung cancer. Across the whole study: Tumours were mainly lung adenocarcinoma or squamous cell carcinoma. General study findings and limits: It was not proven that tumour-reactive clones equal dominant tumour-associated clones. Tumour-associated clones >0.5% occurred in 33% of adenocarcinomas, approximately 79% of squamous.

Germline values: CDR1 LNHDA, CDR2 SQIVND (reference sequence). V shed 7 bases and J shed 0 bases, with 22 bases lying between them. The CDR3 is 19 amino acids. The sequenced sample was lung tumor tissue. The chain couples TRBV19 to TRBJ1-6; maybe TRBD1 (5 bases). The sequence was collected from a human donor with non-small cell lung cancer. The CDR3 here is CASKSAHLQGFSYNSPLHF. The CDR3 bases are TGTGCCAGTAAGAGTGCCCACCTCCAGGGTTTCTCCTATAATTCACCCCTCCACTTT.